This T cell receptor beta chain was found in a study of T cells after yellow fever vaccination (dated by TCRdb to between 2017 and 2020). Notes on the research overall: Libraries from fractions with low cell numbers were prepared with the SMART-Seq v4 Ultra Low Input RNA kit. Two healthy male donors made up the cohort, one aged 18 to 29 years and the other aged 30 to 40 years. To follow T-cell clones before and after both primary and booster YFV17D yellow fever vaccination, bulk TCR alpha and beta repertoires underwent longitudinal sequencing. Blood samples were taken at several timepoints before and after primary and secondary immunization, and bulk PBMC replicates and cell subsets were isolated. The paper's findings and limits, for the study overall: A small fraction of clonotypes appeared in both the CD4 and CD8 compartments, likely as a result of convergent recombination. Because the study included only a couple of donors, the extent to which the findings can be generalized is limited. After the booster, most clones that had expanded after primary vaccination were detected again (approximately 96% of CD4 and around 88% of CD8), suggesting broad maintenance of memory. Computational filtering was needed because FACS-sorted repertoires could contain abundant contaminating clonotypes from the bulk population. Compared with the primary T-cell response, the secondary T-cell response was faster but weaker, reaching its peak on day 5 rather than on day 15.

With regard to this clonotype: Its target antigen remains unknown. No base quality values were provided; no much bigger clone lies one nucleotide off.

According to the study, the label for this sample's treatment or condition signals: live attenuated yellow fever vaccine strain. At each blood-draw timepoint, two biological replicates of bulk PBMCs were obtained. PBMCs were isolated from peripheral blood using a standard Ficoll-Paque protocol. TriZol was used to extract RNA from bulk PBMCs, CD4 and CD8 fractions, and dextramer-positive and dextramer-negative fractions. Taken from the germline V gene, the CDR1 and CDR2 loops are SGHAT and FQNNGV. The CDR3, cysteine through phenylalanine, is 15 amino acids long. CDR3 DNA only is kept here, 45 bases in frame from base 1. V is trimmed back by 7 bases and J by 8 bases, and the junction contains 9 bases that no gene match accounts for. TCR cDNA was made using 5'RACE template switching, a step that added a universal primer site and unique molecular identifiers. Priming for cDNA synthesis came from both the TCR alpha and TCR beta constant segments. Library amplification used two PCR steps, and the second PCR step added sample barcodes and sequencing adapters. Libraries were sequenced on Illumina HiSeq 2500 (2x100 bp) or NovaSeq (2x150 bp). The authors' analysis ran thus. Reads were demultiplexed and collapsed into UMI consensus sequences with MIGEC, and V(D)J alignment was performed with MiXCR. Clonotypes responding to the vaccine were identified with edgeR on replicate PBMC samples, with the criteria of FDR below 0.01 and a log2 fold change above 5 up to day 15. Bulk clonotypes were assigned CD4 or CD8 identity according to which sequenced CD4 or CD8 repertoire held them at higher abundance. The public reads were quality trimmed at Q25 with fastp and then assembled into clones with MiXCR by TCRdb, keeping productive beta chains. Records with the same CDR3 protein are collapsed into one entry carrying the most frequent genes and DNA. None of the V and J calls come from the authors' own analysis; TCRdb made them. This sample has about 370,000 distinct CDR3 sequences in its table, and around 10% of those were observed once. More than 15% of the sample goes to the ten largest clones.

Recombination connected TRBV11-2 to TRBJ2-6, with 9 junctional bases fitting TRBD1. The origin of this receptor is a man between 18 and 35 years old who received the YFV17D yellow fever vaccine. Sequencing was performed on PBMCs, taken on the day of the first yellow fever vaccination. The sequenced DNA: TGTGCCAGCACCCCAACAGGGGGCGGTTCCAACGTCCTGACTTTC. Its translation reads: CASTPTGGGSNVLTF.